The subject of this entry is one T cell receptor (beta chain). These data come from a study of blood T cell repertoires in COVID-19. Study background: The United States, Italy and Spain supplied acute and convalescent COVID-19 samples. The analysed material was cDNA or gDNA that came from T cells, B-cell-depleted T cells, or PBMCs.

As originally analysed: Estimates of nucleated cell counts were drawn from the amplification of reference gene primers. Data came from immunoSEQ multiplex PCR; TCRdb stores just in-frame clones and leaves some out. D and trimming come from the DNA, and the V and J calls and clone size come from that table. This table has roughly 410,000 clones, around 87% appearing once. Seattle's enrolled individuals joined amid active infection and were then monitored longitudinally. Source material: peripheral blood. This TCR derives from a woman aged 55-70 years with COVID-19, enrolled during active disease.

The CDR3 DNA reads as TGTGCCAGCAGTTACACCCCGGGACAGCCTAATTCACCCCTCCACTTT. Its translation: CASSYTPGQPNSPLHF. The chain joins TRBV6-5 to TRBJ1-6; 7 positions agree with TRBD1. CDR1 and CDR2 (germline): MNHEY, SVGAGI. Trimming cost V 2 bases and J 6 bases; bases outside gene matches: 7. The length of the CDR3 is 16 residues.